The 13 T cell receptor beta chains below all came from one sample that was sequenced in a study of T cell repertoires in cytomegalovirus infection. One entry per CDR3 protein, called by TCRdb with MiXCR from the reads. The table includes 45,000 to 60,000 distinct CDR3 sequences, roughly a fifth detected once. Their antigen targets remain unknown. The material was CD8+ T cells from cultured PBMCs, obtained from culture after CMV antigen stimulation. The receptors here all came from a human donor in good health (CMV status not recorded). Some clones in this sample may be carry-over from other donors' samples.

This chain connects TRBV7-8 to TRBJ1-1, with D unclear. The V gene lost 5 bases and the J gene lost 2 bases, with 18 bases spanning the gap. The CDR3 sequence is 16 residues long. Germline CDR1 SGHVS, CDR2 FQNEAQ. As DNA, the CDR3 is TGTGCCAGCAGCCCGGAATACGGGGTGCTCAACACTGAAGCTTTCTTT. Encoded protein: CASSPEYGVLNTEAFF.

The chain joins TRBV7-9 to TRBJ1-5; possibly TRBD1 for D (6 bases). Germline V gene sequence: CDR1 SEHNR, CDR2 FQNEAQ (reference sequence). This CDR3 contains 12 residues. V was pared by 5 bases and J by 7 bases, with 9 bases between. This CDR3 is CASSRGGQPQHF. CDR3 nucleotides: TGTGCCAGCAGCCGAGGGGGACAGCCCCAGCATTTT.

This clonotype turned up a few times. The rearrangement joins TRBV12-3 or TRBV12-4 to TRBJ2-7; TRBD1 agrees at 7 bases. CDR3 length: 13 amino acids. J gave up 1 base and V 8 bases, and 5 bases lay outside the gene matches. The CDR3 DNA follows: TGTGCCAGCGGGGACAGCCTATCCTACGAGCAGTACTTC. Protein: CASGDSLSYEQYF.

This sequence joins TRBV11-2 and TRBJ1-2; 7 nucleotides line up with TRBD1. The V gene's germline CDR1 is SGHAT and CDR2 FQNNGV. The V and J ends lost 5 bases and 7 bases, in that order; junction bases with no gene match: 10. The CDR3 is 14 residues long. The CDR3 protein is CASSPRPKGAGYTF. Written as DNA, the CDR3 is TGTGCCAGCAGCCCCCGACCCAAGGGGGCTGGCTACACCTTC.

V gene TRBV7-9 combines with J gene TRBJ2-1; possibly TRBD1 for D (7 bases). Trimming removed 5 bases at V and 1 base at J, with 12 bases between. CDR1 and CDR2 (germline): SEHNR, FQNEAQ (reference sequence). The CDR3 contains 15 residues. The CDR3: CASSGGTVSYNEQFF. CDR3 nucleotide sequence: TGTGCCAGCAGCGGGGGGACAGTTTCCTACAATGAGCAGTTCTTC.

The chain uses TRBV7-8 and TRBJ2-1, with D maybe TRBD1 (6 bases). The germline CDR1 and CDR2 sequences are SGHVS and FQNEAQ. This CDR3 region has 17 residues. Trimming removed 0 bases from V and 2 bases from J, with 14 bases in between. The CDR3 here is CASSLAWTVSPYNEQFF. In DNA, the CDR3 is TGTGCCAGCAGCTTAGCGTGGACAGTCAGCCCCTACAATGAGCAGTTCTTC.

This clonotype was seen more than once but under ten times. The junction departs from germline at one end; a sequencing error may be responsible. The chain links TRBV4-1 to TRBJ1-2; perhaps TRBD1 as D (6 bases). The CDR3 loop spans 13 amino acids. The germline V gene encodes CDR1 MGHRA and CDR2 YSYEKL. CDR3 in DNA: TGTGCCAGCAGCCAGGGGATTAACTATGGCTACACCTTC. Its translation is CASSQGINYGYTF.

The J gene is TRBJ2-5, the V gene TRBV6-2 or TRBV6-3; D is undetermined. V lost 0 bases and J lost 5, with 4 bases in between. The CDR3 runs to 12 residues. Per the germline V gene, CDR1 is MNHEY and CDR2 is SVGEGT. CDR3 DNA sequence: TGTGCCAGCAGTTACTCAGCTGAGACCCAGTACTTC. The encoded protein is CASSYSAETQYF.

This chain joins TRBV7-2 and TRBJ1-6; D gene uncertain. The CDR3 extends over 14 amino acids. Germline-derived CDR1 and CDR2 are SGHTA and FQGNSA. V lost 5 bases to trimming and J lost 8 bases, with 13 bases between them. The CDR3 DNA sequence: TGTGCCAGCAGCCGTAACCCGAGCGATTCACCCCTCCACTTT. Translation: CASSRNPSDSPLHF.

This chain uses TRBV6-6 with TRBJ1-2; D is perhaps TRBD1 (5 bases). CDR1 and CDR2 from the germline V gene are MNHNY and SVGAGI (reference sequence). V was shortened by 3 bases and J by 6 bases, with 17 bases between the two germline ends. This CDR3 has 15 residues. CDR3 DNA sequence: TGTGCCAGCAGTTATCCGGGGACCCCCGAGGATGGCTACACCTTC. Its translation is CASSYPGTPEDGYTF.

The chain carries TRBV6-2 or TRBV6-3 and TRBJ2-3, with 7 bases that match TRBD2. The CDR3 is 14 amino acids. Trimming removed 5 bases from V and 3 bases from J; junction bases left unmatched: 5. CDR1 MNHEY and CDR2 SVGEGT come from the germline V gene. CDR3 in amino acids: CASSRGLETDTQYF. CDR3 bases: TGTGCCAGCAGTCGCGGACTAGAGACAGATACGCAGTATTTT.

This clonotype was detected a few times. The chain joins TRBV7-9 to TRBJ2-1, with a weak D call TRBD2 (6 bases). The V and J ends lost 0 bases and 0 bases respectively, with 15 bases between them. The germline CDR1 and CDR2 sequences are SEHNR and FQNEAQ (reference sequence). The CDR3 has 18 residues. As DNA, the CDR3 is TGTGCCAGCAGCTTAGCCTCACCGCTAGCGCACTCCTACAATGAGCAGTTCTTC. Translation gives CASSLASPLAHSYNEQFF.

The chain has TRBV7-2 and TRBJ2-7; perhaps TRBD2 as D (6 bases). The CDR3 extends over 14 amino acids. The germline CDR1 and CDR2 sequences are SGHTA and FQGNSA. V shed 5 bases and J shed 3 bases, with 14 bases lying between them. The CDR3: CASSARGNGYEQYF. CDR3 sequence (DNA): TGTGCCAGCAGCGCCCGGGGGAATGGCTACGAGCAGTACTTC.